This T cell receptor (beta chain) derives from a study of T-cell reconstitution after alpha-beta-depleted transplantation in children. Unique molecular identifiers were incorporated during preparation of the TCRbeta library. One entry per CDR3 protein, called by TCRdb with MiXCR from the PCR reads. The sample lists 610,000 or so distinct CDR3 sequences, around 27% occurring once. Per the germline V gene, CDR1 is SGHVS and CDR2 is FNYEAQ. The CDR3 runs 14 residues. J lost 4 bases, V lost 4 bases, and 3 bases had no gene match. This specimen was PBMCs, taken before TCRalphabeta/CD19-depleted stem cell transplant. V usage is TRBV7-6 and J usage is TRBJ2-1, with 8 bases fitting TRBD1. The clonotype comes from a boy under two years old with Wiskott-Aldrich syndrome, due to receive a stem cell transplant. The CDR3 nucleotides are TGTGCCAGCAGCTCAGGGGGCAAGTACAATGAGCAGTTCTTC. It is translated as CASSSGGKYNEQFF.